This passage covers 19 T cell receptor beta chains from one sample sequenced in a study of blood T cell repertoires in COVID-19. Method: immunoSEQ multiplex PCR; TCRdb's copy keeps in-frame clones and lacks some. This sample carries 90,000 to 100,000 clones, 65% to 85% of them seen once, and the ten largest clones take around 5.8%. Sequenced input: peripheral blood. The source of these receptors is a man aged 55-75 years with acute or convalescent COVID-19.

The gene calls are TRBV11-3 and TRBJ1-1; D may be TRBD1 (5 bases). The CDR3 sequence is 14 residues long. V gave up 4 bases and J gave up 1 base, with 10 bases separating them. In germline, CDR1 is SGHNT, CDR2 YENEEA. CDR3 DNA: TGTGCCAGCAGCTCCCGGGGGGGGAACACTGAAGCTTTCTTT. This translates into CASSSRGGNTEAFF.

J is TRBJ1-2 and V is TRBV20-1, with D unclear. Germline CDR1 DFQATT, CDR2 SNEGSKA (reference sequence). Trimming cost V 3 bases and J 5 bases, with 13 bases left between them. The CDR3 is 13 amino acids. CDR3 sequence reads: CSASGYSSYGYTF. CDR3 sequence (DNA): TGCAGTGCTAGTGGGTACAGCTCATATGGCTACACCTTC.

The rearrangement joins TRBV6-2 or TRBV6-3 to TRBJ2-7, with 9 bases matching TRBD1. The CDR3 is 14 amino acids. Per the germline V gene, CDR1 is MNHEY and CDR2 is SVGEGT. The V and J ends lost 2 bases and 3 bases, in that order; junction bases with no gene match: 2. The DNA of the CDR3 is TGTGCCAGCAGTTACGGGACAGGGCTCTACGAGCAGTACTTC. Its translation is CASSYGTGLYEQYF.

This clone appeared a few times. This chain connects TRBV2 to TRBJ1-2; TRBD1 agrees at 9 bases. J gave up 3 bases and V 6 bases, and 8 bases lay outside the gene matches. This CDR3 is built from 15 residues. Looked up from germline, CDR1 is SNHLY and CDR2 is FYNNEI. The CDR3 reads CASREGQGWDYGYTF. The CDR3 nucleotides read TGTGCCAGCAGAGAGGGACAGGGCTGGGACTATGGCTACACCTTC.

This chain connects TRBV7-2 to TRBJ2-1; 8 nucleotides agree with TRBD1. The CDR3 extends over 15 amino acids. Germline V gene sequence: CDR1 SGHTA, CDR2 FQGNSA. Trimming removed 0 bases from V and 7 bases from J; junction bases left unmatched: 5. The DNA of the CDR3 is TGTGCCAGCAGCTTAGCGTGGTACAGGGGGAATGAGCAGTTCTTC. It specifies CASSLAWYRGNEQFF. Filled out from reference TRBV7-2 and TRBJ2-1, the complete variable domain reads GAGVSQSPSNKVTEKGKDVELRCDPISGHTALYWYRQSLGQGLEFLIYFQGNSAPDKSGLPSDRFSAERTGGSVSTLTIQRTQQEDSAVYLCASSLAWYRGNEQFFGPGTRLTVL.

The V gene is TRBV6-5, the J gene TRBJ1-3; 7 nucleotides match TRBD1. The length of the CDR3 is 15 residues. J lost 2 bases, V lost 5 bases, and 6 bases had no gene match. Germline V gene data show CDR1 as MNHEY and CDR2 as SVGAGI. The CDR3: CASSTRDRPGNTIYF. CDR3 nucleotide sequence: TGTGCCAGCAGTACCCGGGACAGACCTGGAAACACCATATATTTT.

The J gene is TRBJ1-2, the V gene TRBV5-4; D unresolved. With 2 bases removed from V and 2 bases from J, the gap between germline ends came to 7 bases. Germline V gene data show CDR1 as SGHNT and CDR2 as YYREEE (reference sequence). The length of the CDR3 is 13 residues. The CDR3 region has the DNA TGTGCCAGCAGCTTAAACAGCAACTATGGCTACACCTTC. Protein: CASSLNSNYGYTF. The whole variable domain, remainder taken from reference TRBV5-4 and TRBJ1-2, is ETGVTQSPTHLIKTRGQQVTLRCSSQSGHNTVSWYQQALGQGPQFIFQYYREEENGRGNFPPRFSGLQFPNYSSELNVNALELDDSALYLCASSLNSNYGYTFGSGTRLTVV.

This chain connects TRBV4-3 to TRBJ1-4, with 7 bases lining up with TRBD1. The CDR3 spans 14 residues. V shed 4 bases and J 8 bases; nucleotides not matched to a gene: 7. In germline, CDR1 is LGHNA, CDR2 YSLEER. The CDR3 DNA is TGCGCCAGCAGCCGATACAGGGGAAGCGAAAAACTGTTTTTT. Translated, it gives CASSRYRGSEKLFF.

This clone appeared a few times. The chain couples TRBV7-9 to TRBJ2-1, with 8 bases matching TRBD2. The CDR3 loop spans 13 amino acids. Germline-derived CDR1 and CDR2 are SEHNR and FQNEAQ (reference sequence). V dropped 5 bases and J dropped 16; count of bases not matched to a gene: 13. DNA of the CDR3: TGTGCCAGCAGCCCCGCTACCCGGGGGGGATGTTTCTTC. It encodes CASSPATRGGCFF.

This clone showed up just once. The DNA of the CDR3 is TGTGCCTGGAGTGTATCAGGTCACTATGGCTACACCTTC. It is translated as CAWSVSGHYGYTF. V gene TRBV30 combines with J gene TRBJ1-2; D remains unclear. This CDR3 is built from 13 residues. Trimming removed 0 bases from V and 3 bases from J, with 8 bases in between. CDR1 is GTSNPN and CDR2 is SVGIG in the germline V gene (reference sequence).

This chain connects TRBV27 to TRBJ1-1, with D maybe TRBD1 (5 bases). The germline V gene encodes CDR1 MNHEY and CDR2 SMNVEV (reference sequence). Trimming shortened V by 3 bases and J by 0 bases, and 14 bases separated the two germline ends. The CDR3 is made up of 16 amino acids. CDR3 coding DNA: TGTGCCAGCAGTTTCCACTCCTCGGGGGTGAACACTGAAGCTTTCTTT. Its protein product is CASSFHSSGVNTEAFF.

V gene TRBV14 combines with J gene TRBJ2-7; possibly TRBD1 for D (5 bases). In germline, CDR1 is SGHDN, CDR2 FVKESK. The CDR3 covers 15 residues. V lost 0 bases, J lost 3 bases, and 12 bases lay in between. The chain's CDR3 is CASSQDRDSFYEQYF. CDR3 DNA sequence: TGTGCCAGCAGCCAAGACAGGGATTCCTTCTACGAGCAGTACTTC.

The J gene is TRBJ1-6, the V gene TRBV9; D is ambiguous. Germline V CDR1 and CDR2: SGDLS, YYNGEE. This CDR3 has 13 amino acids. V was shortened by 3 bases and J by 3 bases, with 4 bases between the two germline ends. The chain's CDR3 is CASSDSYNSPLHF. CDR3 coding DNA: TGTGCCAGCAGCGACAGCTATAATTCACCCCTCCACTTT.

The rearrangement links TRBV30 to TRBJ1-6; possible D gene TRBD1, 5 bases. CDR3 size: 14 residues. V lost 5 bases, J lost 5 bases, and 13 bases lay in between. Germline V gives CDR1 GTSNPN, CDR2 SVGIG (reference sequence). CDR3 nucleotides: TGTGCCTGGTCATGGATACAGGATAATTCACCCCTCCACTTT. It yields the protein CAWSWIQDNSPLHF.

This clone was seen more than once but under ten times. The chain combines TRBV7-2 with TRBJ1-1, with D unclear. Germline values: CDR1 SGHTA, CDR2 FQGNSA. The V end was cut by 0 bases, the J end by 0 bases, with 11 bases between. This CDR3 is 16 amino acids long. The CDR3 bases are TGTGCCAGCAGCTTAGCGGGAAACGGGATGAACACTGAAGCTTTCTTT. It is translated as CASSLAGNGMNTEAFF.

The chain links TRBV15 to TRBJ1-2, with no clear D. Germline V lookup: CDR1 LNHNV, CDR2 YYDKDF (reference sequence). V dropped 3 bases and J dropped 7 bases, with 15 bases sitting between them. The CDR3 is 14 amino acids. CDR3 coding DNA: TGTGCCACCAGCAGGGCCACAGAGGGTTCTGGCTACACCTTC. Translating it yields CATSRATEGSGYTF.

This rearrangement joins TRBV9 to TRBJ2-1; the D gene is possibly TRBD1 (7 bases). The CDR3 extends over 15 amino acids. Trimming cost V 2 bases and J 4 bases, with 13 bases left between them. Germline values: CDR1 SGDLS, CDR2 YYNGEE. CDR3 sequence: CASSVGGTEYNEQFF. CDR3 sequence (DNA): TGTGCCAGCAGCGTTGGGGGGACAGAGTACAATGAGCAGTTCTTC.

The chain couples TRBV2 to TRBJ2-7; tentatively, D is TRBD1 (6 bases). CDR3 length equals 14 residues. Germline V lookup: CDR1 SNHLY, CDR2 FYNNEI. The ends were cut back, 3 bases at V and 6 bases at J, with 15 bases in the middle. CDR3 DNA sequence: TGTGCCAGCAGTGAGATGGCAGGGGCGAGCGAGCAGTACTTC. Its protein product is CASSEMAGASEQYF.

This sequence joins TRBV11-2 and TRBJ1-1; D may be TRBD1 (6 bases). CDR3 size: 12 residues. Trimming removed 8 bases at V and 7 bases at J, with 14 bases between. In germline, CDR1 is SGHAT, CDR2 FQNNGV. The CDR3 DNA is TGTGCCAGCGGCAACCTACAGGGTGAAGCTTTCTTT. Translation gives CASGNLQGEAFF.